This T cell receptor (beta chain) was sequenced in a study of T-cell reconstitution after alpha-beta-depleted transplantation in children. V shed 5 bases and J 7 bases; nucleotides not matched to a gene: 12. Germline lookup yields CDR1 SGHNT and CDR2 YYREEE (reference sequence). There are 15 residues in the CDR3. Unique molecular identifiers were used to barcode this TCRbeta library. TCRdb recomputed calls from the PCR reads with MiXCR, one row per CDR3 protein. The data contain about 280,000 distinct CDR3 sequences, more than 9% of them singletons. Whole-study findings and limits: The main origin of T-cell counts and diversity one year after transplant was newly produced T cells. The high TCRbeta diversity at day 60 in some patients came from surviving recipient T cells and thymic progenitors. Several hundred expanded graft clones reportedly were the source of alpha-beta T cells about two months after transplant.

This clonotype was seen many times. The antigen is undetermined. This chain connects TRBV5-4 to TRBJ2-7; 10 bases agree with TRBD1. The source was peripheral blood, collected 180 days after TCRalphabeta/CD19-depleted stem cell transplant. This receptor was taken from a male patient aged 2-9 years who had a stem cell transplant for chronic granulomatous disease, so the T cells may come from the graft donor. The CDR3 sequence: CASRHTGTGAREQYF. The CDR3 DNA is TGTGCCAGCAGGCACACCGGGACAGGGGCGAGGGAGCAGTACTTC.